The present T cell receptor (beta chain) was sequenced within a study of molecular identifiers for immune sequencing clone quantification. Study-level background: Replicate runs used RNA from about 19,000 or 110,000 naive CD8 cells, which was split five ways into aliquots, and four of those aliquots were then sequenced.

The germline V gene encodes CDR1 LGHNA and CDR2 YSLEER. The CDR3 is made up of 16 amino acids. Trimming stripped 0 bases from V and 1 base from J, with 10 bases between. As previously described, bulk TCR libraries were made using listed TCR primers. TCRdb reprocessed the PCR reads with MiXCR, giving one entry per CDR3 protein. The sample includes some 650,000 distinct CDR3 sequences, nearly 20% of them seen just once. Sorting was used to obtain naive CD8 T cells (CD8+CD4-CCR7+CD45RA+). This clonotype was observed many times. The rearrangement links TRBV4-3 to TRBJ2-1; unclear D gene. The source material was naive CD8+ T cells from blood, with Jurkat cell RNA spiked in. Subset defined: FACS-sorted CD8+CD4-CCR7+CD45RA+ naive T cells. The receptor comes from a human donor in good health. Some libraries in this study had Jurkat cell RNA spiked in. CDR3 DNA: TGCGCCAGCAGCCAAGATTACAAGGTTTCCTACAATGAGCAGTTCTTC. Protein: CASSQDYKVSYNEQFF.